This is a list of T cell receptor beta chains from one sample in a study of control samples from healthy donors and cancer patients. Here immunoSEQ multiplex PCR was the method, and the copy in TCRdb shows in-frame clones only, minus some. The profile shows around 110,000 clones, about 93% of them singletons. The sample comprised blood. The source of these receptors is a man younger than 45 in good health. CDR3s include the opening cysteine and the closing phenylalanine or tryptophan. The order of the fields is clone size, D gene, V gene, J gene, CDR3 protein, CDR3 DNA. D genes are given only for firm matches. The size field is filled for only some rows; it gives once, few, many or a size class.

>-|-|TRBV7-2|TRBJ1-1
CASSAARRTEAFF
TGTGCCAGCAGCGCCGCCCGGCGGACCGAAGCTTTCTTT
>-|-|TRBV19|TRBJ2-7
CASSYGPGPLEQYF
TGTGCCAGTTCTTACGGTCCGGGACCACTCGAGCAGTACTTC
>-|-|TRBV9|TRBJ1-2
CASTQGSRNYGYTF
TGTGCCAGCACCCAGGGAAGTCGGAACTATGGCTACACCTTC
>-|TRBD1|TRBV19|TRBJ1-1
CASSPFGQANTEAFF
TGTGCCAGTAGCCCTTTCGGACAGGCTAACACTGAAGCTTTCTTT
>-|TRBD1|TRBV19|TRBJ2-6
CASSMNRGPGANVLTF
TGTGCCAGTAGTATGAACAGGGGGCCTGGGGCCAACGTCCTGACTTTC
>-|-|TRBV6-5|TRBJ1-3
CASTLSSGNTIYF
TGTGCCAGCACCCTCAGCTCTGGAAACACCATATATTTT
>-|-|TRBV9|TRBJ2-1
CASSGRDHHNEQFF
TGTGCCAGCAGCGGCCGGGACCACCACAATGAGCAGTTCTTC
>-|-|TRBV27|TRBJ2-2
CASSLGRPHTGELFF
TGTGCCAGCAGTTTAGGGCGACCACACACCGGGGAGCTGTTTTTT
>-|TRBD2|TRBV5-1|TRBJ2-5
CASSTGTSGGFQETQYF
TGCGCCAGCAGCACTGGGACTAGCGGGGGGTTCCAAGAGACCCAGTACTTC
>-|TRBD1|TRBV28|TRBJ1-5
CASSIRGQGLRQPQHF
TGTGCCAGCAGTATCCGGGGACAGGGGCTCAGACAGCCCCAGCATTTT
>-|TRBD1|TRBV7-9|TRBJ1-4
CASSSDRRSLMNEKLFF
TGTGCCAGCAGCTCGGACAGGAGATCTCTAATGAATGAAAAACTGTTTTTT
>-|-|TRBV5-4|TRBJ2-7
CASRRPGSPEQYF
TGTGCCAGCCGCAGGCCAGGGTCCCCCGAGCAGTACTTC
>-|-|TRBV6-5|TRBJ1-5
CASRRSGSNQPQHF
TGTGCCAGCAGGCGATCTGGGAGCAATCAGCCCCAGCATTTT
>once|TRBD1|TRBV6-1|TRBJ2-3
CASSDYRGSTDTQYF
TGTGCCAGCAGTGATTACAGGGGATCGACAGATACGCAGTATTTT
>-|-|TRBV5-1|TRBJ2-1
CASSLESPRNEQFF
TGCGCCAGCAGCTTGGAATCCCCGCGCAATGAGCAGTTCTTC
>-|TRBD1|TRBV27|TRBJ1-6
CASSYRGPSPLHF
TGTGCCAGCAGTTATAGGGGGCCTTCACCCCTCCACTTT
>-|TRBD1|TRBV6-5|TRBJ1-2
CASRDRGGDGYTF
TGTGCCAGCAGGGACAGGGGAGGGGATGGCTACACCTTC
>-|TRBD2|TRBV9|TRBJ2-5
CASSVLGTIQETQYF
TGTGCCAGCAGCGTATTGGGGACTATACAAGAGACCCAGTACTTC
>-|TRBD1|TRBV6-5|TRBJ1-5
CASSPGQGLLPQHF
TGTGCCAGCAGCCCGGGACAGGGGCTACTGCCCCAGCATTTT
>-|-|TRBV21-1|TRBJ1-1
CASSKEKRGRYGTEAFF
TGTGCCAGCAGCAAGGAAAAGAGGGGGCGCTATGGCACTGAAGCTTTCTTT
>-|-|TRBV19|TRBJ2-7
CASKGAGPEQYF
TGTGCCAGTAAAGGTGCAGGGCCCGAGCAGTACTTC
>-|-|TRBV19|TRBJ2-1
CATTVAGNSYNEQFF
TGTGCCACCACGGTGGCGGGGAACTCCTACAATGAGCAGTTCTTC
>-|-|TRBV28|TRBJ1-6
CASSRRESPLHF
TGTGCCAGCAGTCGAAGGGAATCACCCCTCCACTTT
>-|TRBD2|TRBV20-1|TRBJ2-3
CSASWRETDTQYF
TGCAGTGCTAGTTGGCGGGAGACAGATACGCAGTATTTT
>once|-|TRBV5-1|TRBJ2-5
CASPRGNQETQYF
TGCGCCAGCCCCCGGGGGAATCAAGAGACCCAGTACTTC
>-|-|TRBV28|TRBJ1-1
CAAWFGTEAFF
TGTGCGGCTTGGTTCGGCACTGAAGCTTTCTTT